This is a list of T cell receptor beta chains from one sample in a study of beta chain features in type 1 diabetes. Data came from immunoSEQ multiplex PCR; TCRdb stores just in-frame clones and leaves some out. The table includes roughly 50,000 clones, 35% to 55% detected once. Sequenced input: stem cell memory CD4+ T cells from blood. The receptors derive from a man younger than 45 with type 1 diabetes. Each CDR3 is given with its conserved first and last residue. D genes are given only for firm matches. Expanded clones get a size class; other rows say once, few or many, or leave the size out.

clone_size	v_call	cdr3_length	d_call	j_call	cdr3_nt	cdr3_aa
-	TRBV5-6	13	-	TRBJ2-7	TGTGCCAGCAGCTTTATTGCTACCTACGAGCAGTACTTC	CASSFIATYEQYF
few	TRBV5-1	15	TRBD1	TRBJ2-1	TGCGCCAGCAGCTTTACAGGGGGCGCTCAATTCGGACAGTTCTTC	CASSFTGGAQFGQFF
-	TRBV7-2	14	-	TRBJ2-7	TGTGCCAGCAGCTTAGACAGGGGGGGCTACGAGCAGTACTTC	CASSLDRGGYEQYF
-	TRBV6-5	15	-	TRBJ2-1	TGTGCCAGCAGTTACTCCGGACAAACCTACAATGAGCAGTTCTTC	CASSYSGQTYNEQFF
-	TRBV10-3	15	-	TRBJ1-3	TGTGCCATCAGTGAGTTCCCAGGGGCTGGAAACACCATATATTTT	CAISEFPGAGNTIYF
few	TRBV5-1	16	-	TRBJ2-1	TGCGCCAGCACCCCCCTAACGGGAAGCTCCTACAATGAGCAGTTCTTC	CASTPLTGSSYNEQFF
few	TRBV4-3	15	TRBD2	TRBJ2-7	TGCGCCAGCAGCCAAGAGGGGACTAATGCCTACGAGCAGTACTTC	CASSQEGTNAYEQYF
few	TRBV2	11	-	TRBJ2-5	TGTGCCAGCAGTTCGGGATCGGCCCAGTACTTC	CASSSGSAQYF
-	TRBV5-1	12	-	TRBJ2-1	TGCGCCAGCAGCTTGGGGGAGGCTGAGCAGTTCTTC	CASSLGEAEQFF
-	TRBV7-2	14	-	TRBJ1-4	TGTGCCAGCAGCTTAGACAGGGTTAACGAAAAACTGTTTTTT	CASSLDRVNEKLFF
few	TRBV2	15	-	TRBJ2-1	TGTGCCAGCAGTCAAGACAGCCCTAAGTCCGATGAGCAGTTCTTC	CASSQDSPKSDEQFF
few	TRBV28	14	TRBD1	TRBJ2-7	TGTGCCAGCAGTGGGGGACAGGGTGGCCACGAGCAGTACTTC	CASSGGQGGHEQYF
-	TRBV29-1	12	TRBD1	TRBJ1-1	TGCAGCGGTTCACTCGGACAGGGAAAAGCTTTCTTT	CSGSLGQGKAFF
-	TRBV9	13	-	TRBJ1-2	TGTGCCAGCAGCGTAGGGGAGAACTATGGCTACACCTTC	CASSVGENYGYTF
-	TRBV10-3	16	TRBD2	TRBJ2-7	TGTGCCATCAGTGGGGGGCCTAGCGGGGACCTCTACGAGCAGTACTTC	CAISGGPSGDLYEQYF
-	TRBV19	15	-	TRBJ2-1	TGTGCCAGTAGTATTTCACCCAGCTCCTACAATGAGCAGTTCTTC	CASSISPSSYNEQFF
few	TRBV6-1	12	TRBD2	TRBJ2-3	TGTGCCAGTAGCGGGAGTTCAGATACGCAGTATTTT	CASSGSSDTQYF
-	TRBV4-3	16	TRBD2	TRBJ2-1	TGCGCCAGCAGCCAGGGCAGACTAGCGGGAGTGGTTGAGCAGTTCTTC	CASSQGRLAGVVEQFF
-	TRBV6-6	14	TRBD2	TRBJ2-7	TGTGCCAGCAGTTTAGCGGGAGCGGTCGTCGAGCAGTACTTC	CASSLAGAVVEQYF
-	TRBV11-2	14	-	TRBJ1-1	TGTGCCAGCAGCCCAGTGCCGGGGAACACTGAAGCTTTCTTT	CASSPVPGNTEAFF
-	TRBV19	15	-	TRBJ1-1	TGTGCCAGTACCAACGCAGGGCGGAGAAACACTGAAGCTTTCTTT	CASTNAGRRNTEAFF
few	TRBV10-3	16	TRBD2	TRBJ2-7	TGTGCCATCAGTACTGAACGACTAGCGGGATTCGACGAGCAGTACTTC	CAISTERLAGFDEQYF
-	TRBV11-1	18	-	TRBJ2-6	TGTGCCAGCAGTCAGGGGTGGGGAATCCGCTCTGGGGCCAACGTCCTGACTTTC	CASSQGWGIRSGANVLTF
few	TRBV5-1	14	TRBD1	TRBJ2-7	TGCGCCAGCAGCTTACTGACAGGGGCCTACGAGCAGTACTTC	CASSLLTGAYEQYF
-	TRBV29-1	15	-	TRBJ2-7	TGCAGCGTCGCACTGACAGGGGAGGGTAGCGACGAGCAGTACTTC	CSVALTGEGSDEQYF
-	TRBV6-5	14	TRBD1	TRBJ2-2	TGTGCCAGCAGCAGGACAGGGATTCCCGGGGAGCTGTTTTTT	CASSRTGIPGELFF
-	TRBV4-2	16	-	TRBJ2-1	TGTGCCAGCAGCCAAGCCCGATCTGGGCCCTACAATGAGCAGTTCTTC	CASSQARSGPYNEQFF
-	TRBV11-2	17	TRBD2	TRBJ2-5	TGTGCCAGCAGCCAAGATTGGTCGTCGGGGGGCCAAGAGACCCAGTACTTC	CASSQDWSSGGQETQYF
-	TRBV19	15	TRBD1	TRBJ1-2	TGTGCCAGTAGTATTTCGGACAGGGTGTCCTATGGCTACACCTTC	CASSISDRVSYGYTF
-	TRBV19	15	-	TRBJ1-5	TGTGCCAGTAGTGTCGACATGTATAGCAATCAGCCCCAGCATTTT	CASSVDMYSNQPQHF
-	TRBV27	14	TRBD2	TRBJ2-1	TGTGCCAGCAGTTTAGCGGGAGCTTACAATGAGCAGTTCTTC	CASSLAGAYNEQFF
-	TRBV19	13	TRBD1	TRBJ1-5	TGTGCCAGCCACCGACAGGGTGGACAGCCCCAGCATTTT	CASHRQGGQPQHF
few	TRBV7-2	14	-	TRBJ1-5	TGTGCCAGCAGCTTAGACCCCAGGTATCAGCCCCAGCATTTT	CASSLDPRYQPQHF
-	TRBV28	13	TRBD2	TRBJ2-7	TGTGCCAGCAGTTTGGGGACTAGCTACGAGCAGTACTTC	CASSLGTSYEQYF
few	TRBV30	15	-	TRBJ1-2	TGTGCCTGGAGTACTAAGACTTCTAGGGGCTATGGCTACACCTTC	CAWSTKTSRGYGYTF
-	TRBV30	15	-	TRBJ1-3	TGTGCCTGGACCCAGGGAACGAGCTCTGGAAACACCATATATTTT	CAWTQGTSSGNTIYF
-	TRBV27	14	-	TRBJ1-1	TGTGCCAGCAGTTTCAACGGGATGAACACTGAAGCTTTCTTT	CASSFNGMNTEAFF
-	TRBV4-1	17	-	TRBJ1-3	TGCGCCAGCAGCCAAGATGAAGGGGTAGATTCTGGAAACACCATATATTTT	CASSQDEGVDSGNTIYF
-	TRBV7-8	16	TRBD2	TRBJ2-3	TGTGCCAGCAGCCCCCGACTAGCGGGGCTCACAGATACGCAGTATTTT	CASSPRLAGLTDTQYF
-	TRBV19	13	-	TRBJ2-3	TGTGCCACCCTGGCTGGAGGCACAGATACGCAGTATTTT	CATLAGGTDTQYF
once	TRBV28	14	TRBD1	TRBJ1-5	TGTGCCAGCAGGACGGACAGGGACAATCAGCCCCAGCATTTT	CASRTDRDNQPQHF
-	TRBV19	18	-	TRBJ2-1	TGTGCCAGTAGTATTTTGTTATCGGGGATCTCAGCCAACAATGAGCAGTTCTTC	CASSILLSGISANNEQFF
few	TRBV10-3	16	TRBD2	TRBJ2-5	TGTGCCATCAGTGGAGGACTAGCGGGATACCAAGAGACCCAGTACTTC	CAISGGLAGYQETQYF
few	TRBV10-3	12	-	TRBJ2-7	TGTGCCAGCCGACAGGACTCCTACGAGCAGTACTTC	CASRQDSYEQYF
-	TRBV5-5	16	TRBD1	TRBJ2-6	TGTGCCAGCAGCTCCGGACAGGGCGCTGGGGCCAACGTCCTGACTTTC	CASSSGQGAGANVLTF
-	TRBV5-1	14	-	TRBJ2-3	TGCGCCAGCAGCTCGACAGGAATCGCAGATACGCAGTATTTT	CASSSTGIADTQYF
few	TRBV27	15	TRBD2	TRBJ2-5	TGTGCCAGCAGCAAGGGACTAGCCCTCGGACAGACCCAGTACTTC	CASSKGLALGQTQYF
-	TRBV18	17	-	TRBJ2-3	TGTGCCAGCTCACGGTCAAACGGCAGGATTACCACAGATACGCAGTATTTT	CASSRSNGRITTDTQYF
few	TRBV19	14	-	TRBJ2-7	TGTGCCAGTAGTATACTGGCCAGCTCCTACGAGCAGTACTTC	CASSILASSYEQYF
few	TRBV18	12	-	TRBJ1-1	TGTGCCAGCTCAGCCTCGAGCACTGAAGCTTTCTTT	CASSASSTEAFF
-	TRBV9	14	-	TRBJ2-5	TGTGCCAGCAGCGCCAGATACAGCCAAGAGACCCAGTACTTC	CASSARYSQETQYF
-	TRBV29-1	11	-	TRBJ2-7	TGCAGCGTTGGACAGCTCTACGAGCAGTACTTC	CSVGQLYEQYF
-	TRBV7-2	17	TRBD1	TRBJ2-1	TGTGCCAGCAGCAGAGGGACCGGGACAGGGGTCGTCAATGAGCAGTTCTTC	CASSRGTGTGVVNEQFF